The entry below describes one T cell receptor beta chain. Its antigen is as yet unknown. This specimen belongs to a study of T cell repertoires in cytomegalovirus infection. TCRdb redid the calling of the reads with MiXCR, one entry per CDR3 protein. The table shows around 900,000 distinct CDR3 sequences, with around a third occurring only once. The germline gives CDR1 SGHVS, CDR2 FNYEAQ. The CDR3 extends over 15 amino acids. V was cut by 5 bases and J by 2 bases, with 12 bases left in between. The rearrangement joins TRBV7-6 to TRBJ1-4, with D perhaps TRBD1 (6 bases). Specimen: cultured CD8+ T cells from PBMCs, collected from culture after CMV antigen stimulation. This TCR was recovered from a human donor in good health (CMV status not recorded). Some clones in this sample may be carry-over from other donors' samples. The CDR3 region is CASSPQGTTNEKLFF. The CDR3 DNA sequence: TGTGCCAGCAGCCCCCAGGGGACCACTAATGAAAAACTGTTTTTT.